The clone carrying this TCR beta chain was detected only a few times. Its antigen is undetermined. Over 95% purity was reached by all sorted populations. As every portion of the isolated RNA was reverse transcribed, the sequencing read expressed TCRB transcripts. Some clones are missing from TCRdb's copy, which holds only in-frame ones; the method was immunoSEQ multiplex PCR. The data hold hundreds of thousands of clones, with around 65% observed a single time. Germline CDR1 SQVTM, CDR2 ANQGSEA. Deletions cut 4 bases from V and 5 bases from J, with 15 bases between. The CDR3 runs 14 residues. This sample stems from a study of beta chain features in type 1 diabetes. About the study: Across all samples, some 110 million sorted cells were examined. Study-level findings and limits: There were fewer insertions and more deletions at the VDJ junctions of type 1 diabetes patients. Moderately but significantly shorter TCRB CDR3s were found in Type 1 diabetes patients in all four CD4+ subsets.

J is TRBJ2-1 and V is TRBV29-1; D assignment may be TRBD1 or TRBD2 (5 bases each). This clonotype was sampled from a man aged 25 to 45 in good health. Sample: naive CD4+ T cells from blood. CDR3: CSVGIPGTDNEQFF. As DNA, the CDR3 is TGCAGCGTTGGAATCCCAGGGACCGACAATGAGCAGTTCTTC.